The clone carrying this T cell receptor (beta chain) was recorded only once. The antigen is not known. These data belong to a study of cytomegalovirus exposure and HLA in healthy donors. Researchers ran the PCR with 60 Vbeta and 13 Jbeta primers. Sequenced by immunoSEQ multiplex PCR; TCRdb stores in-frame clones only, minus some. The table lists 170,000 or so clones, about 80% of them singletons. CDR1 and CDR2 from the germline V gene are SGHAT and FQNNGV. CDR3 length: 15 residues. The V end lost 7 bases, the J end lost 4 bases, and 20 bases lay between the germline ends. Study conclusions and caveats: In a later analysis, roughly 17,000 TCR beta sequences were associated with HLA alleles at 0.05 false discovery rate. About 87% or about 30% of the time was how often most TCR beta V segments were productive, according to an earlier analysis. According to reports, the classifier identified cytomegalovirus status with high specificity and sensitivity.

This chain links TRBV11-2 with TRBJ2-7, with D possibly matching TRBD1 (6 bases). The sequence was collected from a man aged 60 to 75 in good health and CMV-seronegative. The sample consisted of PBMCs. The DNA of the CDR3 is TGTGCCAGCACCCCCCATGTGGGGGCTGAATACGAGCAGTACTTC. Amino acid sequence: CASTPHVGAEYEQYF. The full variable domain, completed using reference TRBV11-2 and TRBJ2-7, is EAGVAQSPRYKIIEKRQSVAFWCNPISGHATLYWYQQILGQGPKLLIQFQNNGVVDDSQLPKDRFSAERLKGVDSTLKIQPAKLEDSAVYLCASTPHVGAEYEQYFGPGTRLTVT.